These T cell receptor beta chains were read from a single sample in a study of Graves' ophthalmopathy and Graves' hyperthyroidism. TCRdb fed the multiplex PCR reads into MiXCR, producing one record per CDR3 protein. This table has about 700,000 distinct CDR3 sequences, about 38% appearing once. The sequencing input was peripheral blood. The receptor set was obtained from an adult man with Graves' ophthalmopathy. The CDR3 runs from the conserved cysteine through the conserved F or W. A D gene is named only where the DNA matches it firmly. Clone size is not always given. Where it is, it says once, few, many or a class for expanded clones.

j_gene,abundance,v_gene,d_gene,CDR3aa,CDR3nt
TRBJ1-1,many,TRBV24-1,NA,CATRAAGGGTEAFF,TGTGCCACCAGAGCAGCCGGGGGAGGAACTGAAGCTTTCTTT
TRBJ2-6,NA,TRBV12-3/TRBV12-4,NA,CASSAIEWGLGANVLTF,TGTGCCAGCAGTGCCATAGAGTGGGGGCTGGGGGCCAACGTCCTGACTTTC
TRBJ1-5,NA,TRBV10-2,TRBD1,CASSESRRGLGSNQPQHF,TGCGCCAGCAGTGAGTCGCGCAGGGGGCTCGGAAGCAATCAGCCCCAGCATTTT
TRBJ1-6,few,TRBV4-1,NA,CASSQVLGVGQYNSPLHF,TGCGCCAGCAGCCAAGTATTAGGTGTGGGACAATATAATTCACCCCTCCACTTT
TRBJ1-6,NA,TRBV10-3,TRBD1,CASSLDRGRNSPLHF,TGTGCCAGCAGCCTGGACAGGGGGAGAAATTCACCCCTCCACTTT
TRBJ1-3,NA,TRBV7-9,NA,CASSLPPNSFSGNTIYF,TGTGCCAGCAGCCTCCCGCCCAACAGTTTCTCTGGAAACACCATATATTTT
TRBJ2-5,NA,TRBV15,NA,CATSRAGRQKTQYF,TGTGCCACCAGCAGAGCCGGGCGCCAAAAGACCCAGTACTTC
TRBJ2-3,NA,TRBV19,TRBD1,CASSRRTGGTDTQYF,TGTGCCAGTAGCCGTCGGACAGGGGGGACAGATACGCAGTATTTT
TRBJ1-2,NA,TRBV4-3,NA,CASSQVGKANYGYTF,TGCGCCAGCAGCCAAGTGGGAAAAGCTAACTATGGCTACACCTTC
TRBJ1-3,NA,TRBV5-1,NA,CASSLTFGAGLSGNTIYF,TGCGCCAGCAGCTTGACCTTTGGGGCCGGACTCTCTGGAAACACCATATATTTT
TRBJ1-1,NA,TRBV6-5,NA,CASSPPKGKNTEAFF,TGTGCCAGCAGTCCCCCTAAGGGAAAGAACACTGAAGCTTTCTTT
TRBJ1-2,many,TRBV7-2,NA,CASTLGTDDYGYTF,TGTGCCAGCACCCTTGGGACTGATGACTATGGCTACACCTTC
TRBJ1-1,many,TRBV25-1,NA,CASSELGTNTEAFF,TGTGCCAGCAGTGAATTGGGCACTAACACTGAAGCTTTCTTT
TRBJ2-5,NA,TRBV5-8,TRBD2,CASGAGVRETQYF,TGTGCCAGCGGTGCGGGAGTCAGGGAGACCCAGTACTTC
TRBJ1-2,few,TRBV7-2,TRBD1,CASSRSGTGGFYGYTF,TGTGCCAGCAGCCGGTCCGGGACAGGGGGCTTCTATGGCTACACCTTC
TRBJ2-7,NA,TRBV10-2,NA,CASSETELDRRTYEQYF,TGCGCCAGCAGTGAGACCGAACTAGATCGTAGGACCTACGAGCAGTACTTC
TRBJ2-5,many,TRBV2,NA,CASSDVGGETQYF,TGTGCCAGCAGTGATGTCGGTGGAGAGACCCAGTACTTC
TRBJ2-5,NA,TRBV7-2,NA,CASSVGSGGGETQYF,TGTGCCAGCAGCGTTGGGTCCGGGGGTGGTGAGACCCAGTACTTC
TRBJ2-7,NA,TRBV2,NA,CASGTPQSYNEQYF,TGTGCCAGCGGAACTCCCCAGTCCTACAATGAGCAGTACTTC
TRBJ1-3,many,TRBV12-3/TRBV12-4,NA,CATLRRDSGNTIYF,TGTGCTACCCTTAGGAGGGATTCTGGAAACACCATATATTTT
TRBJ2-5,few,TRBV6-2/TRBV6-3,TRBD2,CASSYGASGNTKTQYF,TGTGCCAGCAGTTACGGGGCTAGCGGGAATACAAAGACCCAGTACTTC
TRBJ1-4,NA,TRBV29-1,NA,CSVESVGGGEKLFF,TGCAGCGTTGAATCGGTAGGGGGAGGAGAAAAACTGTTTTTT
TRBJ2-1,NA,TRBV19,TRBD2,CASSRTSGTEQFF,TGTGCCAGTAGTCGGACTAGCGGGACCGAGCAGTTCTTC
TRBJ1-5,NA,TRBV20-1,NA,CSALGLAGNQPQHF,TGCAGTGCCCTCGGCCTGGCAGGGAATCAGCCCCAGCATTTT
TRBJ2-2,NA,TRBV19,NA,CASSILPSTDSNTGELFF,TGTGCCAGTAGTATTTTACCCTCGACGGATTCGAACACCGGGGAGCTGTTTTTT
TRBJ2-5,many,TRBV19,NA,CASSYSPEETQYF,TGTGCCAGTAGTTACTCCCCAGAAGAGACCCAGTACTTC
TRBJ2-3,few,TRBV2,TRBD2,CASSLADPQYF,TGTGCCAGCAGTCTAGCGGACCCGCAGTATTTT
TRBJ2-5,many,TRBV20-1,NA,CSAISGEETQYF,TGCAGTGCTATATCGGGGGAGGAGACCCAGTACTTC
TRBJ2-5,NA,TRBV7-6,TRBD2,CASSLGTLAGGPRETQYF,TGTGCCAGCAGCTTGGGGACACTAGCGGGGGGGCCCCGTGAGACCCAGTACTTC
TRBJ1-5,many,TRBV12-3/TRBV12-4,NA,CASSPRWSNQPQHF,TGTGCCAGCAGTCCCCGGTGGAGCAATCAGCCCCAGCATTTT
TRBJ1-5,many,TRBV10-3,TRBD1,CAISEDRAPQHF,TGTGCCATCAGTGAGGACAGGGCGCCCCAGCATTTT
TRBJ1-5,NA,TRBV4-1,NA,CASSQVIVQGGNQPQHF,TGCGCCAGCAGCCAAGTCATTGTCCAGGGCGGCAATCAGCCCCAGCATTTT
TRBJ1-1,many,TRBV7-9,TRBD1,CASSAGGGNTEAFF,TGTGCCAGCAGCGCAGGGGGAGGGAACACTGAAGCTTTCTTT
TRBJ2-7,many,TRBV6-1,NA,CASRAGPYLEQYF,TGTGCCAGCAGGGCGGGACCGTATCTCGAGCAGTACTTC
TRBJ2-3,NA,TRBV15,NA,CATSRDRPDTQYF,TGTGCCACCAGCAGAGATCGGCCGGATACGCAGTATTTT
TRBJ1-4,NA,TRBV11-2,NA,CASSQDLEKLFF,TGTGCCAGCAGCCAAGACCTTGAAAAACTGTTTTTT
TRBJ2-5,NA,TRBV29-1,NA,CSVEEGGGQETQYF,TGCAGCGTTGAAGAAGGGGGAGGGCAAGAGACCCAGTACTTC
TRBJ2-2,NA,TRBV5-1,TRBD2,CASSPGLAMSGELFF,TGCGCCAGCAGCCCGGGACTAGCGATGTCCGGGGAGCTGTTTTTT
TRBJ2-7,NA,TRBV5-1,TRBD1,CASSSDLGNRGQTYEQYF,TGCGCCAGCAGCTCGGACCTCGGGAACAGGGGACAGACCTACGAGCAGTACTTC
TRBJ2-5,NA,TRBV10-3,TRBD1,CATLRTGDLQETQYF,TGTGCCACCCTGCGGACAGGGGATCTCCAAGAGACCCAGTACTTC
TRBJ2-3,NA,TRBV25-1,TRBD2,CASSDSTSGADTQYF,TGTGCCAGCAGTGACTCTACTAGCGGGGCAGATACGCAGTATTTT
TRBJ1-3,many,TRBV25-1,NA,CASSDFFYSGNTIYF,TGTGCCAGCAGTGATTTCTTTTACTCTGGAAACACCATATATTTT
TRBJ2-5,many,TRBV7-9,NA,CASSLTLNPETQYF,TGTGCCAGCAGCTTAACCCTGAATCCAGAGACCCAGTACTTC
TRBJ1-2,NA,TRBV19,NA,CASSGLRGGSGYGYTF,TGTGCCAGTAGTGGGCTTCGAGGGGGGTCGGGTTATGGCTACACCTTC
TRBJ1-2,many,TRBV19,TRBD1,CASSSRSGGDYGYTF,TGTGCCAGTAGTAGTCGATCAGGGGGGGACTATGGCTACACCTTC
TRBJ2-3,NA,TRBV7-7,NA,CASSKGRSATDTQYF,TGTGCTAGCAGTAAAGGACGGTCCGCTACAGATACGCAGTATTTT
TRBJ2-5,few,TRBV12-5,NA,CASGLGPYGETQYF,TGTGCTAGTGGTTTAGGGCCCTACGGAGAGACCCAGTACTTC
TRBJ1-2,NA,TRBV10-3,TRBD1,CAISESGGGQGYGYTF,TGTGCCATCAGTGAGTCCGGAGGTGGACAGGGCTATGGCTACACCTTC
TRBJ2-7,NA,TRBV12-3/TRBV12-4,TRBD2,CALLVGAGGSNEQYF,TGTGCCCTCCTGGTCGGGGCGGGAGGGAGCAACGAGCAGTACTTC